Listed here are 21 T cell receptor beta chains from one sample, sequenced in a study of early T cells in non-severe SARS-CoV-2 infection. TCRdb ran MiXCR on the 5' RACE reads and lists one entry per CDR3 protein. This sample has about 69,000 distinct CDR3 sequences, with roughly a tenth found just once. The specimen was whole blood. Receptor source: an adult who was a healthcare worker with PCR-confirmed SARS-CoV-2 infection or an uninfected control (not recorded which).

This clonotype is a singleton in its sample. V gene TRBV5-8 combines with J gene TRBJ1-1, with 8 bases that match TRBD1. CDR1 and CDR2 (germline): SGHTS, YDEGEE. The V segment lost 1 base and the J segment 1 base; nucleotides outside the gene matches: 9. The CDR3 contains 17 residues. As DNA, the CDR3 is TGTGCCAGCAGCTTGTATGTGACAGGGGATAGGAACACTGAAGCTTTCTTT. It is translated as CASSLYVTGDRNTEAFF.

This clonotype occurred many times. The chain employs TRBV10-1 and TRBJ2-1, with D possibly matching TRBD2 (5 bases). This CDR3 spans 13 amino acids. Germline loops: CDR1 WNHNN, CDR2 SYGVQD (reference sequence). Trimming left V 4 bases short and J 8 bases short, with 12 bases between. The CDR3 sequence: CASSVVPGDEQFF. CDR3 nucleotides: TGCGCCAGCAGTGTCGTACCCGGGGATGAGCAGTTCTTC.

This clonotype came up many times. This rearrangement joins TRBV7-9 to TRBJ2-7; a weak D match, TRBD1 (6 bases). V gave up 5 bases and J gave up 11 bases, with 25 bases separating them. Germline CDR1 and CDR2: SEHNR and FQNEAQ (reference sequence). The CDR3 sequence is 15 residues long. CDR3 coding DNA: TGTGCCAGCAGCCGCCGGGACATCCTAACTCACGGGGAGTACTTC. It codes for CASSRRDILTHGEYF.

This clonotype appeared many times. V gene TRBV18 combines with J gene TRBJ2-1, with TRBD2 identical over 8 bases. The V gene end was trimmed by 3 bases and the J gene end by 5 bases; junction bases not matched to a gene: 3. Germline V gene sequence: CDR1 KGHSH, CDR2 LQKENI. This CDR3 has 14 amino acids. CDR3 coding DNA: TGTGCCAGCTCACCGAGCGGGGGTAACAATGAGCAGTTCTTC. Translated, it gives CASSPSGGNNEQFF.

This clonotype was observed at least ten times. The chain recombines TRBV10-3 with TRBJ2-6; 8 nucleotides align to TRBD1. V lost 8 bases to trimming and J lost 4 bases; unmatched junction nucleotides: 13. Germline CDR1 ENHRY, CDR2 SYGVKD. The CDR3 extends over 17 amino acids. The CDR3 here is CAIAPEQGAWGANVLTF. The DNA of the CDR3 is TGTGCCATCGCCCCAGAGCAGGGGGCGTGGGGGGCCAACGTCCTGACTTTC.

The CDR3 DNA reads TGCGCCAGCAGCCTGAGGTACGAACAGGCTAACTATGGCTACACCTTC. Its protein is CASSLRYEQANYGYTF. The J gene is TRBJ1-2, the V gene TRBV5-1; D may be TRBD1 (5 bases). V lost 4 bases and J lost 0, with 16 bases in between. CDR1 and CDR2 (germline): SGHRS, YFSETQ. The CDR3 length is 16 residues.

This clonotype appeared many times. The gene calls are TRBV10-3 and TRBJ2-5, with 13 bases lining up with TRBD2. Germline V CDR1 and CDR2: ENHRY, SYGVKD. The V and J ends lost 0 bases and 0 bases, in that order; junction bases with no gene match: 4. The CDR3 is 18 residues long. CDR3 nucleotide sequence: TGTGCCATCAGTGAGTCGGGGACTAGCGGGAAGTACCAAGAGACCCAGTACTTC. It encodes CAISESGTSGKYQETQYF.

This clonotype has at least ten counts. J is TRBJ1-6 and V is TRBV11-2; a possible D gene is TRBD1 (5 bases). Germline lookup yields CDR1 SGHAT and CDR2 FQNNGV. V lost 3 bases and J lost 7, with 13 bases in between. The CDR3 contains 15 residues. The CDR3 loop is CASSLGLGGNSPLHF. The CDR3 DNA is TGTGCCAGCAGCTTGGGGTTGGGGGGAAATTCACCCCTCCACTTT.

V and J are TRBV7-9 and TRBJ1-6; D uncertain. Germline-derived CDR1 and CDR2 are SEHNR and FQNEAQ (reference sequence). The V gene lost 0 bases and the J gene lost 10 bases, with 10 bases spanning the gap. The CDR3 has 14 amino acids. The CDR3: CASSLAGPRSPLHF. Here the CDR3 DNA reads TGTGCCAGCAGCTTAGCGGGCCCAAGGTCACCCCTCCACTTT. The full variable domain, completed using reference TRBV7-9 and TRBJ1-6, is DTGVSQNPRHKITKRGQNVTFRCDPISEHNRLYWYRQTLGQGPEFLTYFQNEAQLEKSRLLSDRFSAERPKGSFSTLEIQRTEQGDSAMYLCASSLAGPRSPLHFGNGTRLTVT.

There are many counts of this clonotype. This rearrangement joins TRBV4-3 to TRBJ1-1; D not certain. CDR3 size: 15 residues. Trimming took 0 bases from V and 0 from J, leaving 8 bases between them. In germline, CDR1 is LGHNA, CDR2 YSLEER. CDR3 sequence reads: CASSQDGKVNTEAFF. The CDR3 DNA reads TGCGCCAGCAGCCAAGATGGGAAGGTGAACACTGAAGCTTTCTTT.

The rearrangement uses TRBV6-5 and TRBJ2-3; 12 bases align to TRBD2. There are 16 residues in the CDR3. Germline-derived CDR1 and CDR2 are MNHEY and SVGAGI. V lost 5 bases, J lost 2 bases, and 5 bases stayed unmatched. CDR3 in amino acids: CASSRRTSGDTDTQYF. The CDR3 DNA follows: TGTGCCAGCAGTCGGCGGACTAGCGGGGACACAGATACGCAGTATTTT.

The genes are TRBV20-1 and TRBJ2-7, with TRBD1 matching over 9 bases. Trimming took 0 bases from V and 1 from J; bases not matched to a gene: 4. CDR3 length equals 15 residues. Looked up from germline, CDR1 is DFQATT and CDR2 is SNEGSKA (reference sequence). The CDR3 sequence: CSAREPTGGSYEQYF. The CDR3 coding sequence is TGCAGTGCTAGAGAACCGACAGGGGGTTCCTACGAGCAGTACTTC.

The sample holds many counts of this clonotype. J is TRBJ1-5 and V is TRBV29-1; a weak D match, TRBD1 (6 bases). Trimming pared 5 bases from V and 4 bases from J, leaving 12 bases between. The CDR3 is made up of 13 amino acids. Per the germline V gene, CDR1 is SQVTM and CDR2 is ANQGSEA. The CDR3 nucleotides are TGCAGCGTTCGGACAGAGGGAAATCAGCCCCAGCATTTT. Protein sequence: CSVRTEGNQPQHF.

Ten or more counts support this clonotype. The V call is TRBV12-3 or TRBV12-4, the J call TRBJ2-5; D remains unclear. V dropped 5 bases and J dropped 0 bases, with 7 bases sitting between them. The CDR3 has 13 amino acids. The CDR3 DNA reads as TGTGCCAGCAGTCCCCAAAACCAAGAGACCCAGTACTTC. Its protein is CASSPQNQETQYF.

This clonotype was counted at least ten times. This chain links TRBV2 with TRBJ1-5; D is unclear. The CDR3 spans 15 residues. The ends were cut back, 3 bases at V and 0 bases at J, with 9 bases in the middle. Germline CDR1 and CDR2: SNHLY and FYNNEI. The CDR3 DNA sequence: TGTGCCAGCAGTGAGGGTGAATATAGCAATCAGCCCCAGCATTTT. It codes for CASSEGEYSNQPQHF.

This clonotype was found a few times. The rearrangement links TRBV29-1 to TRBJ2-5, with 10 bases fitting TRBD2. The CDR3 covers 14 residues. The V segment lost 1 base and the J segment 6 bases; nucleotides outside the gene matches: 5. CDR1 is SQVTM and CDR2 is ANQGSEA in the germline V gene. The CDR3 loop is CSVEGTSGKKTQYF. The CDR3 DNA sequence: TGCAGCGTTGAAGGGACTAGCGGAAAAAAGACCCAGTACTTC.

This clonotype was picked up a small number of times. The chain employs TRBV6-1 and TRBJ2-1; 12 bases match TRBD2. Trimming removed 4 bases from V and 9 bases from J; junction bases left unmatched: 4. The CDR3 totals 14 residues. Germline lookup yields CDR1 MNHNS and CDR2 SASEGT. CDR3 sequence reads: CASSASGGAFEQFF. The CDR3 region has the DNA TGTGCCAGCAGTGCTAGCGGGGGGGCGTTTGAGCAGTTCTTC.

This clonotype was counted at least ten times. V is TRBV11-2 and J is TRBJ1-4, with 8 bases matching TRBD1. Unmatched junction bases numbered 8, after V lost 3 bases and J lost 8 bases. Germline V lookup: CDR1 SGHAT, CDR2 FQNNGV. This CDR3 contains 15 residues. DNA for the CDR3: TGTGCCAGCAGCTTCGGACAGGGAAAGTACGAAAAACTGTTTTTT. Translated, it gives CASSFGQGKYEKLFF. The full variable domain, with the rest looked up from reference TRBV11-2 and TRBJ1-4, is EAGVAQSPRYKIIEKRQSVAFWCNPISGHATLYWYQQILGQGPKLLIQFQNNGVVDDSQLPKDRFSAERLKGVDSTLKIQPAKLEDSAVYLCASSFGQGKYEKLFFGSGTQLSVL.

This chain connects TRBV5-1 to TRBJ2-1; perhaps TRBD2 as D (6 bases). The CDR3 runs 15 residues. Germline V lookup: CDR1 SGHRS, CDR2 YFSETQ. The V and J ends lost 3 bases and 1 base respectively, with 11 bases between them. The CDR3, as DNA: TGCGCCAGCAGCTCGGGAGACAATTCCTACAATGAGCAGTTCTTC. As protein: CASSSGDNSYNEQFF.

This clonotype occurred many times. The chain has TRBV15 and TRBJ2-1, with TRBD2 identical over 8 bases. Germline assignment: CDR1 LNHNV and CDR2 YYDKDF (reference sequence). J gave up 10 bases and V 0 bases, and 8 bases lay outside the gene matches. The CDR3 extends over 15 amino acids. CDR3 bases: TGTGCCACCAGCAGAGATTCGGCGGGGGGCGAAGAGCAGTTCTTC. It is translated as CATSRDSAGGEEQFF.

The chain links TRBV6-2 or TRBV6-3 to TRBJ2-7; TRBD2 matches at 10 bases. The V gene's germline CDR1 is MNHEY and CDR2 SVGEGT. The CDR3 has 17 amino acids. J was trimmed by 3 bases and V by 2 bases; bases with no gene match: 10. For the CDR3, the DNA is TGTGCCAGCAGTTACGGCCGCATTGGGACTAGCGACTACGAGCAGTACTTC. Amino acids: CASSYGRIGTSDYEQYF.